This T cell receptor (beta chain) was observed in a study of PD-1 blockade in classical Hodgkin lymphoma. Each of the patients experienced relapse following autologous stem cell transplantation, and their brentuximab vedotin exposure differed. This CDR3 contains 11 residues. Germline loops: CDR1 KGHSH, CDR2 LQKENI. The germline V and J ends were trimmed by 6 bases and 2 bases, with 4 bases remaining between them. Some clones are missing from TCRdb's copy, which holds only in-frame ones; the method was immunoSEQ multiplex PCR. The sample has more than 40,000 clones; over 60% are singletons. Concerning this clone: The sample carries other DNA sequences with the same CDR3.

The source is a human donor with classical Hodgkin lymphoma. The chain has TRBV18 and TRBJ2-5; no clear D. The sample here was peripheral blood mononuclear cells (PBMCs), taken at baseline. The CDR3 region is CASSPQETQYF. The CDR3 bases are TGTGCCAGCTCTCCTCAAGAGACCCAGTACTTC.